This T cell receptor (beta chain) was retrieved from a study of cytomegalovirus exposure and HLA in healthy donors. Germline V gene data show CDR1 as ENHRY and CDR2 as SYGVKD. Trimming shortened V by 3 bases and J by 0 bases, and 5 bases separated the two germline ends. The CDR3 runs to 13 residues. Use of 60 Vbeta and 13 Jbeta primers characterized the PCR. The repertoire was sequenced with immunoSEQ multiplex PCR; TCRdb's copy has only in-frame clones and lacks some. Of fewer than 250,000 clones listed, approximately 82% were seen once; the top ten hold about 0.63%. The chain is built from TRBV10-3 and TRBJ1-1; D remains ambiguous. The sample consisted of PBMCs. The receptor comes from a man between 18 and 35 years old in good health and CMV-seronegative. The CDR3 DNA reads as TGTGCCATCAGTGAAAACATGAACACTGAAGCTTTCTTT. Its translation: CAISENMNTEAFF.